The rows below give T cell receptor beta chains drawn from one sample of a study of cytomegalovirus exposure and HLA in healthy donors. Sequenced by immunoSEQ multiplex PCR; TCRdb stores in-frame clones only, minus some. The data hold approximately 80,000 clones, with over 85% observed a single time. What was sequenced was PBMCs. These TCRs come from a woman in her 30s in good health and CMV-seronegative. CDR3s include the opening cysteine and the closing phenylalanine or tryptophan. The D gene is left open where the match is weak. Where a row states a size, it is once, few, many or the class of an expanded clone; other rows omit it.

TRBD2 | TRBJ2-3 | TRBV9 | - | CASSVLAGVRDTQYF | TGTGCCAGCAGCGTTTTGGCGGGAGTGCGGGATACGCAGTATTTT
TRBD1 | TRBJ1-5 | TRBV27 | - | CASSLWFRETGDNQPQHF | TGTGCCAGCAGTTTATGGTTCAGAGAAACAGGGGACAATCAGCCCCAGCATTTT
TRBD2 | TRBJ2-5 | TRBV28 | - | CASSLLGGGAQETQYF | TGTGCCAGCAGTTTATTAGGCGGGGGGGCACAAGAGACCCAGTACTTC
- | TRBJ1-2 | TRBV5-4 | - | CASSLQGNYGYTF | TGTGCCAGCAGCTTACAGGGTAACTATGGCTACACCTTC
- | TRBJ2-2 | TRBV7-3 | - | CASSLPPNTGELFF | TGTGCCAGCAGCTTACCCCCAAACACCGGGGAGCTGTTTTTT
TRBD1 | TRBJ2-5 | TRBV10-2 | - | CASSEPPLPRRDSFEETQYF | TGCGCCAGCAGTGAGCCCCCTCTCCCTCGTCGGGACAGTTTCGAGGAGACCCAGTACTTC
- | TRBJ1-5 | TRBV10-1 | - | CASRVTGPDYQPQHF | TGCGCCAGCAGAGTCACAGGGCCAGACTATCAGCCCCAGCATTTT
TRBD2 | TRBJ2-7 | TRBV5-1 | - | CASSPRTSGRQYEQYF | TGCGCCAGCAGCCCGCGGACTAGCGGGAGGCAGTACGAGCAGTACTTC
- | TRBJ1-6 | TRBV6-1 | medium-sized | CASSERQENSPLHF | TGTGCCAGCAGTGAACGACAGGAGAATTCACCCCTCCACTTT
- | TRBJ2-3 | TRBV7-9 | - | CASSTSTGLGGTDTQYF | TGTGCCAGCAGCACAAGTACGGGACTGGGCGGCACAGATACGCAGTATTTT
TRBD2 | TRBJ2-4 | TRBV6-6 | once | CASASGREAAKNIQYF | TGTGCCAGCGCTAGCGGGAGAGAGGCGGCCAAAAACATTCAGTACTTC
TRBD1 | TRBJ2-3 | TRBV4-1 | - | CASSQDREEWGTDTQYF | TGCGCCAGCAGCCAGGACAGGGAAGAGTGGGGCACAGATACGCAGTATTTT
- | TRBJ2-5 | TRBV5-5 | - | CASSLAAGVKETQYF | TGTGCCAGCAGCTTGGCGGCAGGGGTTAAAGAGACCCAGTACTTC
- | TRBJ1-5 | TRBV11-2 | - | CASSLGLPGVSNQPQHF | TGTGCCAGCAGCTTAGGTTTGCCGGGGGTTAGCAATCAGCCCCAGCATTTT
- | TRBJ2-7 | TRBV28 | - | CASSSPLNRAGREQYF | TGTGCCAGCAGTTCGCCCCTCAACAGGGCCGGTAGGGAGCAGTACTTC
- | TRBJ2-5 | TRBV7-9 | - | CASSNGGQKETQYF | TGTGCCAGCAGCAACGGAGGGCAAAAAGAGACCCAGTACTTC
- | TRBJ2-7 | TRBV19 | once | CASSTQGFGEQYF | TGTGCCAGTAGTACGCAGGGTTTTGGCGAGCAGTACTTC
TRBD2 | TRBJ2-3 | TRBV7-8 | - | CASSQGTSGKEDTQYF | TGTGCCAGCAGCCAAGGGACTAGCGGGAAGGAAGATACGCAGTATTTT
TRBD1 | TRBJ2-7 | TRBV4-3 | - | CASSQGNRGFYEQYF | TGCGCCAGCAGCCAAGGCAACAGGGGGTTTTACGAGCAGTACTTC
- | TRBJ2-1 | TRBV6-5 | - | CASRASEGYNEQFF | TGTGCCAGCAGAGCATCGGAGGGTTACAATGAGCAGTTCTTC
TRBD1 | TRBJ1-5 | TRBV19 | - | CASSILATGINNQPQHF | TGTGCCAGTAGTATTTTGGCGACAGGGATAAACAATCAGCCCCAGCATTTT
- | TRBJ1-6 | TRBV25-1 | - | CASSQAPHNSPLHF | TGTGCCAGCAGCCAAGCACCGCATAATTCACCCCTCCACTTT
- | TRBJ2-1 | TRBV7-9 | - | CASSRRYGGHNEQFF | TGTGCCAGCAGCCGTCGCTACGGGGGTCACAATGAGCAGTTCTTC
- | TRBJ1-1 | TRBV6-5 | - | CASSSPGYYTEAFF | TGTGCCAGCAGCAGTCCAGGTTATTACACTGAAGCTTTCTTT
TRBD1 | TRBJ1-6 | TRBV27 | - | CASSPGTGNGVTPLHF | TGTGCCAGCAGTCCCGGGACAGGGAATGGAGTGACACCCCTCCACTTT
TRBD1 | TRBJ1-1 | TRBV19 | - | CASSGQGVTEAFF | TGTGCCAGTTCCGGACAGGGAGTTACTGAAGCTTTCTTT
- | TRBJ1-5 | TRBV19 | - | CATDRRVGNQPQHF | TGTGCCACCGACCGGAGGGTGGGCAATCAGCCCCAGCATTTT
TRBD1 | TRBJ1-1 | TRBV9 | - | CASSAPQGGVPEAFF | TGTGCCAGCAGCGCACCACAGGGGGGAGTTCCTGAAGCTTTCTTT
TRBD2 | TRBJ2-3 | TRBV2 | - | CASSRLAEDTQYF | TGTGCCAGCAGCCGACTAGCGGAAGATACGCAGTATTTT
- | TRBJ1-3 | TRBV18 | - | CASSPAAVLDTIYF | TGTGCCAGCTCACCGGCCGCCGTCCTTGACACCATATATTTT
- | TRBJ1-4 | TRBV2 | - | CASTLQGRLGEKLFF | TGTGCCAGCACGCTACAGGGAAGGCTTGGGGAAAAACTGTTTTTT
- | TRBJ2-3 | TRBV30 | once | CAWSVAGVNTDTQYF | TGTGCCTGGAGTGTTGCCGGGGTTAACACAGATACGCAGTATTTT
TRBD1 | TRBJ2-1 | TRBV5-4 | - | CASSSGGNEQFF | TGTGCCAGCAGCTCAGGGGGCAATGAGCAGTTCTTC
TRBD1 | TRBJ1-2 | TRBV27 | - | CASSPTGVNYGYTF | TGTGCCAGCAGCCCGACAGGGGTTAACTATGGCTACACCTTC
- | TRBJ2-7 | TRBV6-1 | - | CASRTGVVGGEQYF | TGTGCCAGCCGGACAGGCGTCGTGGGGGGCGAGCAGTACTTC
TRBD1 | TRBJ2-7 | TRBV7-4 | once | CASSPATGMGSEQYF | TGTGCCAGCAGCCCAGCGACAGGGATGGGAAGCGAGCAGTACTTC
- | TRBJ1-2 | TRBV2 | - | CASSDRGAGYGYTF | TGTGCCAGCAGTGACCGGGGGGCCGGCTATGGCTACACCTTC
TRBD1 | TRBJ1-1 | TRBV9 | - | CASSPGQMNTEAFF | TGTGCCAGCAGCCCGGGACAGATGAACACTGAAGCTTTCTTT
- | TRBJ2-7 | TRBV25-1 | - | CASSESGRVEQYF | TGTGCCAGCAGTGAATCCGGCAGGGTCGAGCAGTACTTC
TRBD1 | TRBJ1-3 | TRBV7-7 | - | CASSPDRTQGNTIYF | TGTGCCAGCAGCCCGGACAGGACTCAGGGAAACACCATATATTTT
TRBD2 | TRBJ2-1 | TRBV15 | - | CATSGLARNEQFF | TGTGCCACCAGCGGACTAGCGAGGAATGAGCAGTTCTTC
- | TRBJ1-1 | TRBV6-5 | - | CASSYMRVVMNTEAFF | TGTGCCAGCAGTTACATGAGGGTTGTTATGAACACTGAAGCTTTCTTT
TRBD1 | TRBJ2-7 | TRBV28 | - | CASILSSPGQGNYEQYF | TGTGCCAGCATTCTTTCTAGCCCGGGACAGGGGAACTACGAGCAGTACTTC
- | TRBJ1-4 | TRBV18 | - | CASSPDRGNEKLFF | TGTGCCAGCTCACCAGATAGGGGGAATGAAAAACTGTTTTTT
- | TRBJ1-1 | TRBV11-2 | - | CASTYGRGLLGTEAFF | TGTGCCAGCACCTATGGCAGGGGACTATTGGGCACTGAAGCTTTCTTT